Below are 27 T cell receptor beta chains sequenced from a single sample in a study of beta chain features in type 1 diabetes. Study-wide findings and caveats: TCRB CDR3s from Type 1 diabetes patients were moderately but significantly shorter in all four CD4+ subsets.

These receptors have no identified antigens. All of the isolated RNA was reverse transcribed, so expressed TCRB transcripts were sequenced. The protocol was immunoSEQ multiplex PCR, while the TCRdb copy is restricted to in-frame clones and leaves out a portion. The sample records 120,000 to 150,000 clones, approximately 13% being singletons. Sequenced input: central memory CD4+ T cells from blood. These receptors originate from a young man with type 1 diabetes.

The gene calls are TRBV5-4 and TRBJ1-6; TRBD1 agrees at 12 bases. Germline trimming cut 4 bases from V and 8 bases from J; bases unmatched to any gene: 13. The CDR3 loop spans 18 amino acids. Germline V gives CDR1 SGHNT, CDR2 YYREEE (reference sequence). CDR3 coding DNA: TGTGCCAGCAGCAAGGGGATTACCGGGACAGGGGGCGATTCACCCCTCCACTTT. Its protein is CASSKGITGTGGDSPLHF.

This clone was seen only a few times. This chain joins TRBV9 and TRBJ1-4; 10 bases are a match to TRBD1. There are 14 residues in the CDR3. V lost 2 bases and J lost 8; bases outside the gene matches: 3. Germline V lookup: CDR1 SGDLS, CDR2 YYNGEE. CDR3 DNA: TGTGCCAGCAGCGTGGGACAGGGGAGCGAAAAACTGTTTTTT. Its translation: CASSVGQGSEKLFF.

This clone was seen more than once but under ten times. The genes are TRBV19 and TRBJ2-1; tentative D call: TRBD1 (6 bases). Looked up from germline, CDR1 is LNHDA and CDR2 is SQIVND (reference sequence). Trimming stripped 5 bases from V and 9 bases from J, with 14 bases between. The CDR3 covers 13 residues. The CDR3 is CASSPTGTGEQFF. As DNA, the CDR3 is TGTGCCAGTAGTCCGACAGGTACGGGTGAGCAGTTCTTC.

The V and J genes are TRBV29-1 and TRBJ1-2; 7 bases fit TRBD1. Trimming removed 6 bases from V and 4 bases from J; junction bases left unmatched: 5. CDR1 and CDR2 (germline): SQVTM, ANQGSEA. The CDR3 runs 12 residues. CDR3 loop: CSVSGQIYGYTF. Written as DNA, the CDR3 is TGCAGCGTCTCGGGACAGATCTATGGCTACACCTTC.

The chain is built from TRBV5-1 and TRBJ2-5, with D possibly matching TRBD1 (6 bases). V lost 2 bases to trimming and J lost 2 bases, with 7 bases between them. The germline CDR1 and CDR2 sequences are SGHRS and YFSETQ. The CDR3 runs 13 residues. Here the CDR3 DNA reads TGCGCCAGCAGCTTTACAGGGCAAGAGACCCAGTACTTC. Its translation: CASSFTGQETQYF.

The V and J genes are TRBV28 and TRBJ1-1; the D gene is possibly TRBD1 (5 bases). CDR3 length equals 14 residues. V lost 5 bases and J lost 1, with 11 bases in between. The germline V gene has CDR1 MDHEN and CDR2 SYDVKM. The CDR3 protein is CASSAGTENTEAFF. CDR3 nucleotides: TGTGCCAGCAGTGCCGGGACGGAGAACACTGAAGCTTTCTTT.

The V and J genes are TRBV7-9 and TRBJ2-3, with D hard to call. The CDR3 is 15 amino acids. V dropped 1 base and J dropped 4 bases, with 12 bases sitting between them. Per germline, CDR1 SEHNR and CDR2 FQNEAQ (reference sequence). The CDR3 DNA is TGTGCCAGCAGCTTAGAAGGGCGCGTCGCAGATACGCAGTATTTT. Its protein is CASSLEGRVADTQYF.

This chain uses TRBV2 with TRBJ1-2, with 9 bases lining up with TRBD1. The CDR3 is 14 residues long. The V segment lost 7 bases and the J segment 4 bases; nucleotides outside the gene matches: 7. From germline, CDR1 is SNHLY and CDR2 FYNNEI. CDR3 region: CASTSDRGSYGYTF. CDR3 nucleotides: TGTGCCAGCACCTCGGACAGGGGTAGCTATGGCTACACCTTC.

This clone was seen only a few times. This chain uses TRBV6-1 with TRBJ2-3; D may correspond to TRBD1 or TRBD2 (5 bases each). This CDR3 is 13 amino acids long. V was clipped by 5 bases and J by 8 bases, with 14 bases between them. Germline CDR1 MNHNS, CDR2 SASEGT. CDR3 sequence reads: CASSSGTFGTQYF. CDR3 nucleotides: TGTGCCAGCAGTTCAGGGACCTTTGGTACGCAGTATTTT.

This chain uses TRBV27 with TRBJ2-5; D uncertain. The CDR3 extends over 16 amino acids. Germline values: CDR1 MNHEY, CDR2 SMNVEV (reference sequence). V lost 6 bases and J 4 bases, leaving 21 bases between the germline ends. The CDR3 sequence: CASRVYSRGRRETQYF. DNA for the CDR3: TGTGCCAGCAGAGTTTATAGTAGAGGCCGGAGAGAGACCCAGTACTTC.

The rearrangement uses TRBV19 and TRBJ1-2; unclear D gene. The germline CDR1 and CDR2 sequences are LNHDA and SQIVND (reference sequence). The CDR3 runs to 13 residues. With 7 bases removed from V and 1 base from J, the gap between germline ends came to 10 bases. CDR3 region: CASKTVHNYGYTF. In DNA form, the CDR3 reads TGTGCCAGTAAAACAGTTCATAACTATGGCTACACCTTC.

Written as DNA, the CDR3 is TGTGCCAGCAGTTACTCGAGTGTGAGGGGACTGTACTTC. Its translation: CASSYSSVRGLYF. The chain uses TRBV6-5 and TRBJ2-5, with TRBD2 as a possible D gene (6 bases). The CDR3 is made up of 13 amino acids. CDR1 MNHEY and CDR2 SVGAGI come from the germline V gene. Trimming left V 0 bases short and J 13 bases short, with 15 bases between.

This clone was observed a few times. The chain carries TRBV27 and TRBJ1-2; weak D call: TRBD1 (5 bases). With 5 bases removed from V and 4 bases from J, the gap between germline ends came to 17 bases. CDR1 and CDR2 (germline): MNHEY, SMNVEV (reference sequence). The CDR3 consists of 15 residues. For the CDR3, the DNA is TGTGCCAGCAGTCCCTTTCCGACAGATTCCTATGGCTACACCTTC. Protein: CASSPFPTDSYGYTF.

This clone is classed as medium-sized (0.01 to 0.1%). V usage is TRBV5-1 and J usage is TRBJ2-1, with a weak D call TRBD2 (5 bases). Germline lookup yields CDR1 SGHRS and CDR2 YFSETQ. The CDR3 sequence is 16 residues long. V shed 6 bases and J shed 5 bases, with 21 bases lying between them. The CDR3 loop reads CASTYTPEGWHNEQFF. CDR3 in DNA: TGCGCCAGCACCTACACCCCAGAGGGCTGGCACAATGAGCAGTTCTTC.

This clone was seen a few times. The chain recombines TRBV29-1 with TRBJ2-7, with 7 bases identical to TRBD1. Germline V gives CDR1 SQVTM, CDR2 ANQGSEA. Losses at the gene ends were 7 bases for V and 4 bases for J; bases not matched to a gene: 7. CDR3 length: 12 residues. The CDR3 sequence is CSATGTVYEQYF. CDR3 DNA: TGCAGCGCCACCGGGACAGTATACGAGCAGTACTTC.

This clone was picked up a small number of times. The rearrangement joins TRBV29-1 to TRBJ1-1, with D unresolved. The CDR3 contains 11 residues. Germline values: CDR1 SQVTM, CDR2 ANQGSEA. Trimming took off 7 bases at V and 7 bases at J, with 13 bases between the two ends. The chain's CDR3 is CSGMRVGEAFF. DNA of the CDR3: TGCAGCGGGATGAGGGTAGGTGAAGCTTTCTTT.

This clone was picked up a small number of times. The chain carries TRBV7-9 and TRBJ2-5; D may be TRBD2 (6 bases). V lost 1 base and J 2 bases, leaving 11 bases between the germline ends. This CDR3 has 15 residues. The germline CDR1 and CDR2 sequences are SEHNR and FQNEAQ (reference sequence). The CDR3 nucleotides are TGTGCCAGCAGCTTAGTATTTGCGGGGCAAGAGACCCAGTACTTC. As protein: CASSLVFAGQETQYF.

This clone was seen more than once but under ten times. The rearrangement joins TRBV5-1 to TRBJ2-5, with 7 nucleotides matching TRBD2. Per the germline V gene, CDR1 is SGHRS and CDR2 is YFSETQ. Trimming cost V 3 bases and J 1 base; bases outside gene matches: 12. The CDR3 loop spans 17 amino acids. The CDR3 nucleotides read TGCGCCAGCAGCTCGCCGGTCGGAGTAGCGGGCCAAGAGACCCAGTACTTC. It encodes CASSSPVGVAGQETQYF.

The chain combines TRBV2 with TRBJ1-2, with 9 bases matching TRBD1. The CDR3 is 14 residues long. Per germline, CDR1 SNHLY and CDR2 FYNNEI. V shed 7 bases, J shed 5 bases, and the junction held 8 bases outside the gene matches. CDR3 sequence reads: CASKEPGQGYGYTF. The CDR3 nucleotides read TGTGCCAGCAAGGAACCGGGACAGGGATATGGCTACACCTTC.

This clone appeared a few times. CDR3 in amino acids: CSVGGPNLDSPLHF. CDR3 in DNA: TGCAGCGTTGGCGGACCCAATCTCGATTCACCCCTCCACTTT. The V and J genes are TRBV29-1 and TRBJ1-6, with D hard to call. V lost 4 bases, J lost 8 bases, and 15 bases lay in between. The CDR3 runs to 14 residues. Germline V gives CDR1 SQVTM, CDR2 ANQGSEA.

This clone was detected only a few times. V and J are TRBV11-2 and TRBJ2-7, with TRBD2 matching 9 bases. Looked up from germline, CDR1 is SGHAT and CDR2 is FQNNGV. With V trimmed by 0 bases and J by 6 bases, 3 bases remained unmatched. The CDR3 is 14 amino acids. CDR3 DNA sequence: TGTGCCAGCAGCTTAGAGGGACTAGCTAGCGAGCAGTACTTC. Residues: CASSLEGLASEQYF. The whole variable domain, remainder taken from reference TRBV11-2 and TRBJ2-7, is EAGVAQSPRYKIIEKRQSVAFWCNPISGHATLYWYQQILGQGPKLLIQFQNNGVVDDSQLPKDRFSAERLKGVDSTLKIQPAKLEDSAVYLCASSLEGLASEQYFGPGTRLTVT.

The chain employs TRBV28 and TRBJ1-1; D is uncertain. There are 13 residues in the CDR3. CDR1 MDHEN and CDR2 SYDVKM come from the germline V gene. Trimming took 5 bases from V and 8 from J, leaving 15 bases between them. The CDR3 DNA reads as TGTGCCAGCAGTCGAACCCCTGGCAGGGAAGCTTTCTTT. Protein sequence: CASSRTPGREAFF.

There are a few counts of this clone. The CDR3: CAWSVRPGTGDGGYTF. As DNA, the CDR3 is TGTGCCTGGAGTGTACGGCCAGGGACAGGTGATGGTGGCTACACCTTC. V usage is TRBV30 and J usage is TRBJ1-2; 8 nucleotides agree with TRBD1. Germline loops: CDR1 GTSNPN, CDR2 SVGIG (reference sequence). The CDR3 extends over 16 amino acids. V was clipped by 0 bases and J by 7 bases; unmatched bases: 13.

This clone has only a few counts. This chain uses TRBV5-1 with TRBJ2-1, with D uncertain. The CDR3 contains 14 residues. Trimming took 0 bases from V and 8 from J, leaving 12 bases between them. Per germline, CDR1 SGHRS and CDR2 YFSETQ. The CDR3 loop is CASSLGRANDEQFF. The CDR3 DNA sequence: TGCGCCAGCAGCTTGGGTCGGGCAAACGATGAGCAGTTCTTC.

The genes are TRBV6-1 and TRBJ1-5, with D tentatively TRBD1 (6 bases). CDR3 length equals 13 residues. Germline V CDR1 and CDR2: MNHNS, SASEGT. The V and J ends lost 6 bases and 5 bases respectively, with 11 bases between them. CDR3 region: CASRDRWDQPQHF. In nucleotides, the CDR3 is TGTGCCAGCAGAGACAGGTGGGATCAGCCCCAGCATTTT.

The V and J genes are TRBV10-1 and TRBJ1-5; no definite D call. The CDR3 covers 14 residues. V dropped 8 bases and J dropped 5 bases, with 16 bases sitting between them. CDR1 and CDR2 from the germline V gene are WNHNN and SYGVQD (reference sequence). The DNA of the CDR3 is TGCGCCAGCTCCCTCGGAGGTACCGATCAGCCCCAGCATTTT. As protein: CASSLGGTDQPQHF.

This clone was found a few times. This chain links TRBV19 with TRBJ1-3; tentative D call: TRBD1 (6 bases). The V gene's germline CDR1 is LNHDA and CDR2 SQIVND (reference sequence). CDR3 length equals 14 residues. Here the CDR3 reads CATAQGSSGNTIYF. CDR3 nucleotide sequence: TGTGCGACGGCACAGGGTTCCTCTGGAAACACCATATATTTT.